This is a list of T cell receptor beta chains from one sample in a study of blood T cells in healthy people across ages. TCRdb passed the 5' RACE reads through MiXCR, listing each CDR3 protein once. This table has some 1.5 million distinct CDR3 sequences, roughly 27% appearing once. The sample consisted of blood. These receptors were obtained from a woman aged 25 to 39 in good health. Both conserved end residues are part of each CDR3.

length: 15; V: TRBV27; CDR3: CASSFVRVGANVLTF
length: 14; V: TRBV5-1; CDR3: CASSLAESTDTQYF
length: 17; V: TRBV6-1; CDR3: CASSAQIGTDLNTEAFF
length: 14; V: TRBV28; CDR3: CASRETGLGYEQYF
length: 15; V: TRBV12-3/TRBV12-4; CDR3: CASSPTREVVGEQFF
length: 13; V: TRBV29-1; CDR3: CSVHRGSSTEAFF
length: 17; V: TRBV20-1; CDR3: CSAFTGTSGGTTYEQYF
length: 16; V: TRBV20-1; CDR3: CSARLTGTSGTDTQYF
length: 15; V: TRBV20-1; CDR3: CSAIDYPSSYNEQFF
length: 16; V: TRBV9; CDR3: CASSPPTSGSTDTQYF
length: 16; V: TRBV7-3; CDR3: CASSLLGGGSADTQYF
length: 15; V: TRBV5-5; CDR3: CASRNAPGGNYEQFF
length: 14; V: TRBV6-1; CDR3: CASSGLGQNNEQFF
length: 18; V: TRBV7-9; CDR3: CASIPWGRGAIAKNIQYF
length: 18; V: TRBV12-3/TRBV12-4; CDR3: CASSSLRQALPSTDTQYF
length: 13; V: TRBV12-3/TRBV12-4; CDR3: CASSLTEEDTRYF
length: 18; V: TRBV20-1; CDR3: CSARRAGTNRVTNEKLFF
length: 11; V: TRBV7-1; CDR3: CASSSQLEAFF
length: 14; V: TRBV2; CDR3: CASTGAGNTGELFF
length: 17; V: TRBV7-9; CDR3: CASSLVFSSGGYNEQFF
length: 13; V: TRBV20-1; CDR3: CSASFQGNSPLHF
length: 14; V: TRBV15; CDR3: CAASRQTAQETQYF
length: 14; V: TRBV2; CDR3: CASRSGPAVYGYTF
length: 15; V: TRBV21-1; CDR3: CASSKGRGDWNEQFF
length: 13; V: TRBV30; CDR3: CAWSRAGYTEAFF